The sequence of this T cell receptor beta chain was determined in a study of identical twins. Study results and limitations: Twin pairs' shared out-of-frame alpha sequences were enriched in low generation probability.

Healthy Caucasian donors formed the entire cohort. The length of the CDR3 is 15 residues. With V trimmed by 5 bases and J by 4 bases, 5 bases remained unmatched. Germline CDR1 DFQATT, CDR2 SNEGSKA (reference sequence). Template switching added a universal primer binding site, and final cDNA carried unique molecular identifiers. From the 5' RACE reads, TCRdb called clonotypes with MiXCR, one entry per CDR3 protein. This table has hundreds of thousands of distinct CDR3 sequences, roughly 7% appearing once. With respect to this clonotype: Its specificity is not known.

These records were also assigned to another study, of yellow fever vaccine responses in identical twins. As reported in that work: Twins reportedly had a vaccine T cell response that seemed partly convergent, partly personalized.

Sequencing was performed on memory (CD45RO+) T cells sorted from blood. The receptor comes from a woman under 30 in good health. The chain has TRBV20-1 and TRBJ2-1; TRBD2 matches 13 bases. The CDR3 loop reads CSAQGLAGVYNEQFF. The CDR3 DNA follows: TGCAGTGCTCAAGGACTAGCGGGAGTTTACAATGAGCAGTTCTTC.